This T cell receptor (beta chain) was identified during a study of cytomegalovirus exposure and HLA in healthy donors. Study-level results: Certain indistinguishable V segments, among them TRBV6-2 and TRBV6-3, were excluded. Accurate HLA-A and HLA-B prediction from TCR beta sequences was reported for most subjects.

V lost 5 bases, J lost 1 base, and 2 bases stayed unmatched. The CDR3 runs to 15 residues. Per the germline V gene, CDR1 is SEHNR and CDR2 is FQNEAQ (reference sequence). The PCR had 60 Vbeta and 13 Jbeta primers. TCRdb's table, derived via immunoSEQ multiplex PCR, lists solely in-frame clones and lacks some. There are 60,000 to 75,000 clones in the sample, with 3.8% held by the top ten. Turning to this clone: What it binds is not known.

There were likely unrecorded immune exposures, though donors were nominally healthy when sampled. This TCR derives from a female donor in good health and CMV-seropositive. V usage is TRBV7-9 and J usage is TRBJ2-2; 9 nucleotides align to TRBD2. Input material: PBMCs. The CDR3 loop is CASSRTSENTGELFF. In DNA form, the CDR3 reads TGTGCCAGCAGCAGGACTAGCGAGAACACCGGGGAGCTGTTTTTT.